This T cell receptor (beta chain) was identified during a study of human T cells and chemical hapten exposure. About the study: Alopecia areata, totalis or universalis affected patients who were mostly female.

The CDR3 contains 14 residues. V was trimmed by 0 bases and J by 9 bases, leaving 12 bases between them. In germline, CDR1 is MNHNY, CDR2 SVGAGI (reference sequence). This clonotype was detected many times. MiXCR was run by TCRdb on the RACE reads, yielding one entry per CDR3 protein. The profile shows tens of thousands of distinct CDR3 sequences, about 10% of them singletons. The time point is: patch test 1, 2 weeks after DPC sensitization. Treatment given: therapeutic diphenylcyclopropenone sensitization with weekly scalp DPC. Patch tests were applied only after blood draws. The starting material was whole blood, obtained in connection with sensitization to the hapten diphenylcyclopropenone (DPC). This sequence joins TRBV6-6 and TRBJ1-5, with D perhaps TRBD1 (6 bases). This sequence was found in a woman aged 45-60 years with alopecia areata. Some clones in this sample may be carry-over from other donors' samples. The CDR3 DNA is TGTGCCAGCAGTTACTCGCCAGGGGAGGGGCCCCAGCATTTT. This sequence encodes CASSYSPGEGPQHF.